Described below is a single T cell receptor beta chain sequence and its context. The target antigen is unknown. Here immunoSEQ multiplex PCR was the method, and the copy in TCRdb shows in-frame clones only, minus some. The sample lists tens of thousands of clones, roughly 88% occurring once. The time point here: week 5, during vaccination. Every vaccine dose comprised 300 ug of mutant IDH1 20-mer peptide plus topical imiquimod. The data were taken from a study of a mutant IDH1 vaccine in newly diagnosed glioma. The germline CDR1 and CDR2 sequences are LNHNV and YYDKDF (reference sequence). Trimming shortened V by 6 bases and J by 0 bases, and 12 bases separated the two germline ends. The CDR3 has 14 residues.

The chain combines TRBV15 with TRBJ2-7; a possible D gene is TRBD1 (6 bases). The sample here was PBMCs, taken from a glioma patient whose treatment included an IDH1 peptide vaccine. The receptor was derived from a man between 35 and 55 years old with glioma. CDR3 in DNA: TGTGCCACCAGGAATGACAGGTCCTCCTACGAGCAGTACTTC. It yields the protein CATRNDRSSYEQYF.